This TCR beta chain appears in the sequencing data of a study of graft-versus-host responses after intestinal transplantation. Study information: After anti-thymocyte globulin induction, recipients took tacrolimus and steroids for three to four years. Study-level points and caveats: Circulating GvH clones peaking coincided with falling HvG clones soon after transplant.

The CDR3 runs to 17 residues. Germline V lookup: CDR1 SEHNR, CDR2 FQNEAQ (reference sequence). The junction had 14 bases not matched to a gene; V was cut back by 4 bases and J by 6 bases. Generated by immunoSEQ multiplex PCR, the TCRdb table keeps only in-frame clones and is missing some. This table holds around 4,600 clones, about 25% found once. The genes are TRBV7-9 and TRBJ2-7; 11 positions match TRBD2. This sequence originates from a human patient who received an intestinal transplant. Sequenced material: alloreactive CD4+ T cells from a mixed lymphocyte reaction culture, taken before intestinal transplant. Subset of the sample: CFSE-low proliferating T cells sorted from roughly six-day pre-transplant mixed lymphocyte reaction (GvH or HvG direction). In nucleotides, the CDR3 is TGTGCCAGCAGCTCCACCAAAGTAGTAGCGGGAGGGGCCGAGCAGTACTTC. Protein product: CASSSTKVVAGGAEQYF.